This T cell receptor beta chain is drawn from a study of cytotoxic CD8 clonotypes in ibrutinib-treated CLL. About the study: Among responders, 24 were partial and 2 complete; after median roughly 72 months, roughly 14 stayed remitted and approximately 12 progressed. The sample average was approximately 280,000 productive templates and tens of thousands of productive rearrangements.

The intended depth for sequencing was 1 in 200,000 to 1 in 1 million T cells. Sequencing used immunoSEQ multiplex PCR; TCRdb keeps in-frame clones, though not all of them. The table records 130,000 to 150,000 clones, approximately 80% of them present only once. The CDR3 consists of 16 residues. Trimming took 2 bases from V and 0 from J, leaving 11 bases between them. The germline V gene encodes CDR1 LGHNA and CDR2 YSLEER. As concerns this clone: Its target is not known.

Findings and caveats of the study: Against age-matched healthy donors, baseline clonality ran higher and tracked circulating CD8+ T-cell counts.

The sequencing here drew on PBMCs, taken after 12 months of ibrutinib treatment. This receptor was identified in a human donor with chronic lymphocytic leukemia. The genes are TRBV4-3 and TRBJ1-3; no firm D call. The CDR3 bases are TGCGCCAGCAGCCAAAACCAACAAAGCTCTGGAAACACCATATATTTT. Amino acids: CASSQNQQSSGNTIYF.